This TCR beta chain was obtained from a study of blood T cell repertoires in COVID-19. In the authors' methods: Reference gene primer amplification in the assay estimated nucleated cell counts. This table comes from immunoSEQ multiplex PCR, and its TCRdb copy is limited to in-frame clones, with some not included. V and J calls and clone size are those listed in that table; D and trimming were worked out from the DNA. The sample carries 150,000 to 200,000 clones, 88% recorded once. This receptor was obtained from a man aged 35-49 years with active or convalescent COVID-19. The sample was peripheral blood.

The chain's CDR3 is CAISTGTSGSSYNEQFF. Here the CDR3 DNA reads TGTGCCATCAGTACCGGGACTAGCGGAAGCTCCTACAATGAGCAGTTCTTC. V is TRBV10-3 and J is TRBJ2-1, with TRBD2 matching 11 bases. The CDR3 loop spans 17 amino acids. Unmatched junction bases numbered 6, after V lost 5 bases and J lost 0 bases. The germline V gene encodes CDR1 ENHRY and CDR2 SYGVKD.